The 10 T cell receptor beta chains in this list originate from one sample, sequenced in a study of blood T cell repertoires in COVID-19. The data were produced by immunoSEQ multiplex PCR, yet TCRdb's version contains in-frame clones alone and is incomplete. This sample has roughly 360,000 clones; roughly 86% occur once, and the top ten carry more than 1%. The sample taken for sequencing was peripheral blood. These receptors were obtained from a human donor with acute or convalescent COVID-19. The donor label of this sample is uncertain.

The chain employs TRBV7-8 and TRBJ1-6; perhaps TRBD1 as D (5 bases). Deletions cut 1 base from V and 0 bases from J, with 7 bases between. Per germline, CDR1 SGHVS and CDR2 FQNEAQ. This CDR3 comprises 16 residues. The CDR3 DNA is TGTGCCAGCAGCTTAGGACAGTTCTCCTATAATTCACCCCTCCACTTT. Translating gives CASSLGQFSYNSPLHF.

J is TRBJ2-6 and V is TRBV11-2; no clear D. This CDR3 spans 19 amino acids. From germline, CDR1 is SGHAT and CDR2 FQNNGV. V was clipped by 5 bases and J by 0 bases, with 20 bases between them. Here the CDR3 reads CASSLWVYRRDSGANVLTF. In DNA, the CDR3 is TGTGCCAGCAGCCTTTGGGTTTACAGAAGAGACTCTGGGGCCAACGTCCTGACTTTC.

The CDR3 sequence: CASSPPDYWYEQYF. In nucleotides, the CDR3 is TGTGCCAGCAGCCCTCCGGACTATTGGTACGAGCAGTACTTC. The chain combines TRBV7-8 with TRBJ2-7; the D gene is possibly TRBD2 (6 bases). From germline, CDR1 is SGHVS and CDR2 FQNEAQ. The CDR3 sequence is 14 residues long. Trimming took 5 bases from V and 4 from J, leaving 15 bases between them.

This rearrangement joins TRBV30 to TRBJ1-1; 8 nucleotides align to TRBD1. Germline CDR1 reads GTSNPN; CDR2 reads SVGIG (reference sequence). This CDR3 comprises 16 residues. The V gene end was trimmed by 3 bases and the J gene end by 1 base; junction bases not matched to a gene: 10. The CDR3 sequence: CAWSYQGAWGNTEAFF. For the CDR3, the DNA is TGTGCCTGGAGCTACCAGGGGGCTTGGGGGAACACTGAAGCTTTCTTT.

The J gene is TRBJ2-1, the V gene TRBV4-1; 11 bases line up with TRBD2. V was pared by 0 bases and J by 6 bases, with 10 bases of the junction left unmatched. CDR1 is MGHRA, CDR2 YSYEKL, per germline. The CDR3 totals 18 residues. The CDR3 sequence is CASSQDGASGRWGNEQFF. DNA of the CDR3: TGCGCCAGCAGCCAAGATGGGGCTAGCGGGAGGTGGGGCAATGAGCAGTTCTTC.

On this clone itself: Relative to the germline gene, one junction end is altered; a read error may explain this. The rearrangement links TRBV7-2 to TRBJ2-7, with 10 bases matching TRBD2. The CDR3 covers 15 residues. CDR1 SGHTA and CDR2 FQGNSA come from the germline V gene. CDR3 nucleotides: TGTGCCAGCAGCGTAGCGGGAGGCCAGACCTACGAGCAGTACTTC. Its protein product is CASSVAGGQTYEQYF.

The chain recombines TRBV19 with TRBJ1-1; tentative D call: TRBD1 (6 bases). V lost 6 bases and J lost 1, with 9 bases in between. CDR3 length: 13 amino acids. The V gene's germline CDR1 is LNHDA and CDR2 SQIVND (reference sequence). CDR3: CASRGQPNTEAFF. The CDR3 DNA sequence: TGTGCCAGTAGAGGACAGCCGAACACTGAAGCTTTCTTT.

The chain employs TRBV3-1 (or the pseudogene TRBV3-2) and TRBJ2-7; D perhaps matches TRBD1 (5 bases). The V and J ends lost 0 bases and 7 bases respectively, with 22 bases between them. CDR1 LGHDT and CDR2 YNNKEL come from the germline V gene (reference sequence). The CDR3 is 17 amino acids. The CDR3 DNA follows: TGTGCCAGCAGCCAAGATGGTATGGTGAAGGGGATGAGGGAGCAGTACTTC. This codes for CASSQDGMVKGMREQYF.

The rearrangement uses TRBV27 and TRBJ1-6; D is perhaps TRBD1 (5 bases). V was trimmed by 6 bases and J by 5 bases, leaving 17 bases between them. Germline V CDR1 and CDR2: MNHEY, SMNVEV (reference sequence). The CDR3 sequence is 16 residues long. The CDR3 loop reads CASSSGRRYDNSPLHF. DNA of the CDR3: TGTGCCAGCAGCTCAGGGCGAAGGTATGATAATTCACCCCTCCACTTT.

This chain uses TRBV12-2 with TRBJ1-5. TRBV12-2 is a pseudogene segment. The CDR3 contains 15 residues. CDR3 sequence: CASRIPRNSNQPQHF. DNA of the CDR3: TGTGCAAGTCGCATTCCGAGGAATAGCAATCAGCCCCAGCATTTT.